Listed here are 28 T cell receptor beta chains from one sample, sequenced in a study of Ad26.COV2.S vaccination and SARS-CoV-2 variants. Measured with immunoSEQ multiplex PCR; TCRdb has only the in-frame clones, and not every one. The table includes 350,000 to 450,000 clones, approximately 81% detected once. Treatment given: 15 to 20 received Ad26.COV2.S at low or high dose, single or two shots; about 5 received placebo; per-sample allocation not given. Sampling was done on day 63 after the first vaccine or placebo injection. Sequences were derived from peripheral blood, sampled in a trial of Ad26.COV2.S vaccine versus placebo. The receptors were sampled from a person between 18 and 65 years old who received the Ad26.COV2.S COVID-19 vaccine or a placebo.

J is TRBJ2-3 and V is TRBV5-4; the match to TRBD2 covers 9 bases. Trimming took 1 base from V and 4 from J; bases not matched to a gene: 10. From germline, CDR1 is SGHNT and CDR2 YYREEE (reference sequence). The CDR3 runs 17 residues. The CDR3 coding sequence is TGTGCCAGCAGCTTGAGGTTTGCGGGAGGGCCATCAGATACGCAGTATTTT. Residues: CASSLRFAGGPSDTQYF.

The table lists this clone with a few counts. The chain carries TRBV9 and TRBJ1-1, with D unresolved. Trimming took 0 bases from V and 7 from J, leaving 10 bases between them. The CDR3 loop spans 13 amino acids. The germline gives CDR1 SGDLS, CDR2 YYNGEE. DNA of the CDR3: TGTGCCAGCAGCGTAGAGGCCGGCTATGAAGCTTTCTTT. This gives the protein CASSVEAGYEAFF.

The chain combines TRBV5-6 with TRBJ2-5, with D unclear. The CDR3 spans 14 residues. The ends were cut back, 4 bases at V and 7 bases at J, with 17 bases in the middle. Germline V gene data show CDR1 as SGHDT and CDR2 as YYEEEE. Here the CDR3 reads CASSQTWVGVTQYF. CDR3 DNA: TGTGCCAGCAGCCAAACATGGGTAGGAGTGACCCAGTACTTC.

CDR3 sequence (DNA): TGTGCCAGCAGCCCCGGACTAGCGGACACCGGGGAGCTGTTTTTT. Amino acid sequence: CASSPGLADTGELFF. V usage is TRBV6-7 and J usage is TRBJ2-2, with 10 nucleotides matching TRBD2. TRBV6-7 is an ORF, with its function uncertain. The ends lost 6 bases at V and 3 bases at J; junction bases unmatched: 4. This CDR3 is built from 15 residues.

Only one count was recorded for this clone. The V and J genes are TRBV7-8 and TRBJ2-2; 9 bases align to TRBD1. The CDR3 contains 19 residues. Germline CDR1 reads SGHVS; CDR2 reads FQNEAQ. V was clipped by 5 bases and J by 0 bases; unmatched bases: 13. The CDR3 nucleotides are TGTGCCAGCAGCCCAATAGGGACAGGGACTCCCTCGAACACCGGGGAGCTGTTTTTT. Its protein product is CASSPIGTGTPSNTGELFF.

The chain combines TRBV14 with TRBJ1-1; D may be TRBD1 (5 bases). The length of the CDR3 is 16 residues. The V gene lost 1 base and the J gene lost 3 bases, with 15 bases spanning the gap. From germline, CDR1 is SGHDN and CDR2 FVKESK. CDR3 amino acids: CASSQGFTKGYTEAFF. Written as DNA, the CDR3 is TGTGCCAGCAGCCAAGGGTTCACCAAGGGGTACACTGAAGCTTTCTTT.

This clone was picked up a small number of times. V usage is TRBV7-8 and J usage is TRBJ2-7; 8 nucleotides line up with TRBD1. V was clipped by 4 bases and J by 6 bases; unmatched bases: 11. The CDR3 loop spans 15 amino acids. Germline V gives CDR1 SGHVS, CDR2 FQNEAQ. The CDR3 here is CASSYGQGGSGEQYF. The CDR3 DNA reads as TGTGCCAGCAGCTATGGACAGGGAGGTTCAGGCGAGCAGTACTTC.

The rearrangement links TRBV6-2 or TRBV6-3 to TRBJ1-4; 7 bases match TRBD1. V dropped 2 bases and J dropped 7; count of bases not matched to a gene: 7. The germline CDR1 and CDR2 sequences are MNHEY and SVGEGT. There are 15 residues in the CDR3. The CDR3 DNA follows: TGTGCCAGCAGTTACGTGACAGGGCATGGTGAAAAACTGTTTTTT. This sequence encodes CASSYVTGHGEKLFF.

This clone occurred a few times. This chain joins TRBV19 and TRBJ1-5, with TRBD1 identical over 7 bases. The CDR3 spans 15 residues. Germline CDR1 LNHDA, CDR2 SQIVND (reference sequence). V shed 7 bases and J 7 bases; nucleotides not matched to a gene: 13. CDR3 nucleotides: TGTGCCAGTAACACTCGACAGGGTGGATACCAGCCCCAGCATTTT. Its protein is CASNTRQGGYQPQHF.

This chain joins TRBV6-5 and TRBJ2-1, with TRBD1 as a possible D gene (5 bases). V lost 3 bases and J 7 bases, leaving 16 bases between the germline ends. CDR3 length: 15 residues. Per germline, CDR1 MNHEY and CDR2 SVGAGI. This CDR3 reads CASSYRGGLNNEQFF. CDR3 bases: TGTGCCAGCAGTTATAGGGGTGGGTTGAATAATGAGCAGTTCTTC.

The chain recombines TRBV5-6 with TRBJ2-2, with D perhaps TRBD1 or TRBD2 (6 bases each). CDR1 and CDR2 (germline): SGHDT, YYEEEE. This CDR3 is built from 16 residues. The V end lost 6 bases, the J end lost 4 bases, and 19 bases lay between the germline ends. The CDR3 coding sequence is TGTGCCAGCAACCCGCTGCTAGGGGGGCGCACCGGGGAGCTGTTTTTT. Translation: CASNPLLGGRTGELFF.

The genes are TRBV7-2 and TRBJ2-7; D unresolved. The V and J ends lost 4 bases and 2 bases respectively, with 9 bases between them. The length of the CDR3 is 13 residues. Germline CDR1 reads SGHTA; CDR2 reads FQGNSA. The CDR3 region is CASSSLRTYEQYF. The CDR3 coding sequence is TGTGCCAGCAGCTCCCTGCGGACCTACGAGCAGTACTTC.

V is TRBV7-2 and J is TRBJ1-2; D uncertain. In germline, CDR1 is SGHTA, CDR2 FQGNSA. CDR3 length: 13 amino acids. Trimming removed 1 base at V and 4 bases at J, with 7 bases between. The CDR3 is CASSLGGIYGYTF. CDR3 nucleotides: TGTGCCAGCAGCTTAGGGGGAATCTATGGCTACACCTTC.

This clone was detected many times. The gene calls are TRBV27 and TRBJ1-1; no clear D gene. This CDR3 has 16 residues. Germline CDR1 MNHEY, CDR2 SMNVEV (reference sequence). The V end was cut by 0 bases, the J end by 1 base, with 12 bases between. In nucleotides, the CDR3 is TGTGCCAGCAGTTTATCCGGTAGGGCCACGAACACTGAAGCTTTCTTT. Translated: CASSLSGRATNTEAFF.

The chain combines TRBV4-3 with TRBJ2-1; 7 bases are shared with TRBD2. V shed 4 bases and J 4 bases; nucleotides not matched to a gene: 4. This CDR3 comprises 14 residues. Germline CDR1 LGHNA, CDR2 YSLEER. This CDR3 reads CASSPGGAYNEQFF. The CDR3 bases are TGCGCCAGCAGCCCGGGAGGAGCATACAATGAGCAGTTCTTC.

The V and J genes are TRBV7-2 and TRBJ2-5; D perhaps matches TRBD1 (5 bases). The CDR3 loop spans 14 amino acids. Germline loops: CDR1 SGHTA, CDR2 FQGNSA. Trimming took off 3 bases at V and 5 bases at J, with 13 bases between the two ends. The CDR3 DNA sequence: TGTGCCAGCAGCTTCAGGGCCCCCGAGGAGACCCAGTACTTC. It codes for CASSFRAPEETQYF.

The chain uses TRBV5-4 and TRBJ2-1; D gene ambiguous. V was shortened by 4 bases and J by 0 bases, with 8 bases between the two germline ends. This CDR3 is built from 14 residues. CDR1 and CDR2 from the germline V gene are SGHNT and YYREEE (reference sequence). CDR3 residues: CASSQPASYNEQFF. CDR3 DNA: TGTGCCAGCAGCCAACCCGCCTCCTACAATGAGCAGTTCTTC. The full variable domain, its missing parts supplied by reference TRBV5-4 and TRBJ2-1, is ETGVTQSPTHLIKTRGQQVTLRCSSQSGHNTVSWYQQALGQGPQFIFQYYREEENGRGNFPPRFSGLQFPNYSSELNVNALELDDSALYLCASSQPASYNEQFFGPGTRLTVL.

This clone was counted once. V usage is TRBV2 and J usage is TRBJ1-2; 8 nucleotides line up with TRBD1. J lost 8 bases, V lost 7 bases, and 9 bases had no gene match. From germline, CDR1 is SNHLY and CDR2 FYNNEI. The CDR3 runs to 13 residues. CDR3 residues: CASTGGAGRGYTF. CDR3 in DNA: TGTGCCAGCACAGGGGGCGCGGGTAGAGGCTACACCTTC.

The chain couples TRBV6-6 to TRBJ2-5; unclear D gene. Per germline, CDR1 MNHNY and CDR2 SVGAGI (reference sequence). The V end was cut by 2 bases, the J end by 2 bases, with 9 bases between. The CDR3 length is 14 residues. The CDR3 nucleotides read TGTGCCAGCAGTTACACCTTTAAACAAGAGACCCAGTACTTC. Protein: CASSYTFKQETQYF.

The chain employs TRBV18 and TRBJ1-1; D is unclear. The germline V gene has CDR1 KGHSH and CDR2 LQKENI. Trimming shortened V by 6 bases and J by 0 bases, and 14 bases separated the two germline ends. This CDR3 region has 15 residues. For the CDR3, the DNA is TGTGCCAGCTCCCCGGTGGGCGGGGTGAACACTGAAGCTTTCTTT. Protein product: CASSPVGGVNTEAFF.

The gene calls are TRBV19 and TRBJ1-6; weak D call: TRBD1 (5 bases). Trimming removed 7 bases from V and 5 bases from J, with 15 bases in between. CDR3 length: 15 amino acids. Germline V gene data show CDR1 as LNHDA and CDR2 as SQIVND (reference sequence). CDR3 in amino acids: CASNTGRRDNSPLHF. CDR3 sequence (DNA): TGTGCCAGTAATACGGGACGGCGAGATAATTCACCCCTCCACTTT. Full variable domain (rest looked up from reference TRBV19 and TRBJ1-6): DGGITQSPKYLFRKEGQNVTLSCEQNLNHDAMYWYRQDPGQGLRLIYYSQIVNDFQKGDIAEGYSVSREKKESFPLTVTSAQKNPTAFYLCASNTGRRDNSPLHFGNGTRLTVT.

This clone was seen just once. This CDR3 is CASSLLVRRFAGGNGELFF. DNA for the CDR3: TGTGCCAGCAGCTTATTGGTCAGGAGGTTCGCGGGAGGCAACGGGGAGCTGTTTTTT. V is TRBV7-2 and J is TRBJ2-2, with 8 nucleotides matching TRBD2. The germline V gene encodes CDR1 SGHTA and CDR2 FQGNSA. Unmatched junction bases numbered 18, after V lost 2 bases and J lost 7 bases. This CDR3 is 19 amino acids long.

The V call is TRBV9, the J call TRBJ1-6; a weak D match, TRBD1 (5 bases). The CDR3 sequence is 17 residues long. The V and J ends lost 2 bases and 3 bases respectively, with 15 bases between them. Germline V gives CDR1 SGDLS, CDR2 YYNGEE. CDR3 sequence: CASSVTDAGYYNSPLHF. CDR3 sequence (DNA): TGTGCCAGCAGCGTGACAGATGCGGGCTACTATAATTCACCCCTCCACTTT.

This chain joins TRBV15 and TRBJ2-3; D remains unclear. Germline assignment: CDR1 LNHNV and CDR2 YYDKDF (reference sequence). This CDR3 spans 14 amino acids. V gave up 5 bases and J gave up 3 bases, with 12 bases separating them. CDR3 sequence reads: CATSELNPTDTQYF. The CDR3 coding sequence is TGTGCCACCAGCGAACTAAACCCAACAGATACGCAGTATTTT. Looking up the rest from reference TRBV15 and TRBJ2-3 gives the full variable domain: DAMVIQNPRYQVTQFGKPVTLSCSQTLNHNVMYWYQQKSSQAPKLLFHYYDKDFNNEADTPDNFQSRRPNTSFCFLDIRSPGLGDTAMYLCATSELNPTDTQYFGPGTRLTVL.

J is TRBJ1-2 and V is TRBV7-2; D not certain. V lost 8 bases to trimming and J lost 1 base, with 20 bases between them. The CDR3 sequence is 16 residues long. The germline CDR1 and CDR2 sequences are SGHTA and FQGNSA. The CDR3 nucleotides are TGTGCCAGCGGCCAAAGTGAAGGGTCCGTTAACTATGGCTACACCTTC. Protein sequence: CASGQSEGSVNYGYTF.

The chain carries TRBV10-3 and TRBJ2-7, with D hard to call. This CDR3 region has 11 residues. Trimming cost V 6 bases and J 6 bases, with 9 bases left between them. In germline, CDR1 is ENHRY, CDR2 SYGVKD. CDR3 nucleotides: TGTGCCATCAGAGGAACGGTCGAGCAGTACTTC. Translating gives CAIRGTVEQYF.

The CDR3 protein is CASSVVGGPSTDTQYF. Here the CDR3 DNA reads TGTGCCAGCAGCGTCGTTGGCGGGCCTAGCACAGATACGCAGTATTTT. The chain recombines TRBV9 with TRBJ2-3; D possibly corresponds to TRBD2 (5 bases). From germline, CDR1 is SGDLS and CDR2 YYNGEE. The CDR3 loop spans 16 amino acids. Trimming pared 2 bases from V and 0 bases from J, leaving 13 bases between.

The chain recombines TRBV7-2 with TRBJ2-1; D possibly corresponds to TRBD1 (5 bases). Trimming took 6 bases from V and 3 from J, leaving 9 bases between them. Germline values: CDR1 SGHTA, CDR2 FQGNSA. The CDR3 extends over 13 amino acids. The CDR3 bases are TGTGCCAGCAGTCCCGACAGCTACAATGAGCAGTTCTTC. Its translation: CASSPDSYNEQFF.